Listed below are T cell receptor beta chains from one sample, sequenced in a study of T cells in Graves' hyperthyroidism and ophthalmopathy. One entry per CDR3 protein, called by TCRdb with MiXCR from the multiplex PCR reads. The data show about 420,000 distinct CDR3 sequences, roughly 13% seen once. The sequenced sample consisted of blood. These receptors all stem from a young woman with Graves' hyperthyroidism. Both conserved end residues are part of each CDR3. The order of the fields is J gene, V gene, D gene, CDR3 length, CDR3 protein. A D gene is named only where the DNA matches it firmly.

>TRBJ2-5|TRBV7-3|TRBD2|15
CASSSQGLGAETQYF
>TRBJ2-1|TRBV12-5|-|16
CASGLAAGGAYNEQFF
>TRBJ1-1|TRBV2|TRBD1|17
CASSVENLQGADTEAFF
>TRBJ2-7|TRBV7-2|-|13
CASSLFQGYGQYF
>TRBJ1-6|TRBV12-3/TRBV12-4|TRBD1|20
CASSFNLGQGVGTYNSPLHF
>TRBJ1-1|TRBV16|-|13
CASSQYDGSEAFF
>TRBJ1-2|TRBV5-1|-|12
CASSLDGDGYTF
>TRBJ2-2|TRBV29-1|TRBD1|14
CSVRQGAYTGELFF
>TRBJ1-4|TRBV12-3/TRBV12-4|-|16
CASRSGGGIANEKLFF
>TRBJ2-7|TRBV19|TRBD2|14
CASSWASGNYEQYF
>TRBJ2-1|TRBV30|-|11
CAWSHQNEQFF
>TRBJ1-4|TRBV12-5|TRBD1|14
CASGIGQGREKLFF
>TRBJ2-1|TRBV7-2|TRBD2|15
CASSPWTRNTNEQFF
>TRBJ1-2|TRBV6-2/TRBV6-3|-|16
CASSRTRATDNYGYTF
>TRBJ2-4|TRBV18|TRBD1|15
CASSHSGTGPSIQYF
>TRBJ2-7|TRBV2|-|10
CASAVYEQYF
>TRBJ1-1|TRBV7-3|-|13
CASQQSTNTEAFF
>TRBJ1-4|TRBV13|-|16
CASSPYRAVLNEKLFF
>TRBJ1-1|TRBV20-1|-|14
CSAAPPKLNTEAFF
>TRBJ2-1|TRBV3-1|TRBD2|16
CASSKRGTSAYNEQFF
>TRBJ2-7|TRBV28|-|17
CASSLVGGSRVSYEQYF
>TRBJ2-7|TRBV20-1|TRBD2|14
CSAWERGSSYEQYF
>TRBJ2-4|TRBV29-1|-|16
CSVEGRGSRAKNIQHF
>TRBJ1-1|TRBV30|-|15
CAWKGAGVLDTEAFF
>TRBJ1-1|TRBV5-1|-|15
CASSLSAVMNTEAFF
>TRBJ1-2|TRBV5-1|-|16
CASSQTSGEINYGYTF
>TRBJ1-3|TRBV28|-|15
CASRQNRISGNTIYF
>TRBJ1-4|TRBV6-2/TRBV6-3|TRBD1|15
CASTPTGGPNEKLFF
>TRBJ2-3|TRBV29-1|-|13
CSVIGLGTDTQYF
>TRBJ1-5|TRBV4-2|-|15
CASSQVSVSNQPQHF
>TRBJ1-2|TRBV7-6|-|16
CASSLEDSGTNYGYTF
>TRBJ2-5|TRBV12-3/TRBV12-4|TRBD2|16
CASSLAGLAGRETQYF
>TRBJ1-3|TRBV29-1|-|13
CSVETGSGNTIYF
>TRBJ1-5|TRBV27|-|12
CASSGGDQPQHF
>TRBJ1-1|TRBV27|-|16
CASRTDSGTPNTEAFF
>TRBJ2-1|TRBV19|-|15
CASSPPTGTYNEQFF
>TRBJ1-2|TRBV5-1|-|15
CASSLAGGPQNGYTF
>TRBJ1-5|TRBV19|-|12
CGSSYSNQPQHF
>TRBJ1-1|TRBV3-1|-|14
CASSQAGRTVEAFF
>TRBJ2-5|TRBV12-3/TRBV12-4|-|15
CASSPTRGGEETQYF
>TRBJ1-2|TRBV5-1|TRBD1|15
CASSLEDRGSYGYTF
>TRBJ1-1|TRBV30|TRBD1|15
CAWEGQGSLGTEAFF
>TRBJ2-1|TRBV6-9|-|18
CASSYPTDPTNSYNEQFF
>TRBJ1-2|TRBV28|-|13
CASNFGGPRGYTF
>TRBJ1-5|TRBV19|-|17
CASSLGIDRLGNQPQHF
>TRBJ2-5|TRBV20-1|TRBD2|14
CSARLTSGSETQYF
>TRBJ1-2|TRBV4-1|-|13
CASSQLGLYGYTF
>TRBJ2-1|TRBV7-6|-|14
CASSSGPAPNEQFF
>TRBJ1-1|TRBV6-2/TRBV6-3|-|11
CASSWGNEAFF
>TRBJ2-5|TRBV20-1|TRBD1|12
CSADRVQETQYF
>TRBJ1-3|TRBV5-1|-|15
CASSPREGEGRTIYF
>TRBJ2-2|TRBV9|-|14
CASSVDGTTGELFF
>TRBJ1-2|TRBV9|TRBD1|17
CASSVARDPGQGYGYTF